Following are 25 T cell receptor beta chains from one sample sequenced in a study of shared clonotypes between healthy human individuals. Profiled with immunoSEQ multiplex PCR; TCRdb holds only in-frame clones, not every one. This sample yields a few million clones, of which 95% are seen a single time; roughly 0.13% belongs to the top ten. Sequencing input: naive CD4+ T cells sorted from blood. Subset specified: CD45RA+ positively selected. Receptors originate from a man younger than 30 in good health.

This clone appeared a single time. This chain joins TRBV30 and TRBJ1-4; D possibly corresponds to TRBD1 (5 bases). The CDR3 extends over 13 amino acids. Germline loops: CDR1 GTSNPN, CDR2 SVGIG (reference sequence). The germline V and J ends were trimmed by 4 bases and 8 bases, with 14 bases remaining between them. The CDR3 coding sequence is TGTGCCTGGATCGGGCAGGGAGGCGAAAAACTGTTTTTT. This codes for CAWIGQGGEKLFF.

The chain's CDR3 is CASSRTATSTDTQYF. CDR3 DNA: TGTGCCAGTAGTAGGACTGCGACTAGCACAGATACGCAGTATTTT. The chain is built from TRBV19 and TRBJ2-3; D perhaps matches TRBD2 (5 bases). This CDR3 is built from 15 residues. Trimming removed 4 bases at V and 0 bases at J, with 11 bases between. Germline lookup yields CDR1 LNHDA and CDR2 SQIVND (reference sequence).

J is TRBJ1-2 and V is TRBV9; D unresolved. Germline lookup yields CDR1 SGDLS and CDR2 YYNGEE. CDR3 size: 13 residues. V was trimmed by 4 bases and J by 6 bases, leaving 13 bases between them. CDR3 in DNA: TGTGCCAGCAGCACCCGTAGTATTGATGGCTACACCTTC. This sequence encodes CASSTRSIDGYTF.

A word on this clone: Different DNA sequences within this sample yield the same CDR3. The rearrangement links TRBV2 to TRBJ1-5; 9 bases match TRBD1. CDR1 is SNHLY, CDR2 FYNNEI, per germline. This CDR3 has 13 residues. J gave up 6 bases and V 9 bases, and 6 bases lay outside the gene matches. In nucleotides, the CDR3 is TGTGCCAGTAGCGGGACAGGGTTTCAGCCCCAGCATTTT. Its translation is CASSGTGFQPQHF.

The genes are TRBV19 and TRBJ1-3; D gene uncertain. The CDR3 runs 15 residues. Germline V gives CDR1 LNHDA, CDR2 SQIVND (reference sequence). Trimming took off 7 bases at V and 2 bases at J, with 15 bases between the two ends. The CDR3 coding sequence is TGTGCCAGTACCTCTTCGGCAGGCCCTGGAAACACCATATATTTT. Translation gives CASTSSAGPGNTIYF.

The chain is built from TRBV2 and TRBJ1-5; 8 bases agree with TRBD1. The length of the CDR3 is 14 residues. The V gene end was trimmed by 9 bases and the J gene end by 0 bases; junction bases not matched to a gene: 4. Germline CDR1 is SNHLY and CDR2 is FYNNEI. CDR3 amino acids: CASQGAYSNQPQHF. CDR3 nucleotide sequence: TGTGCCAGTCAGGGGGCCTATAGCAATCAGCCCCAGCATTTT.

The rearrangement links TRBV15 to TRBJ2-1, with D perhaps TRBD2 (6 bases). There are 13 residues in the CDR3. Germline assignment: CDR1 LNHNV and CDR2 YYDKDF (reference sequence). Trimming shortened V by 6 bases and J by 2 bases, and 8 bases separated the two germline ends. The CDR3 region has the DNA TGTGCCACCAGTAGCGGAACCTACAATGAGCAGTTCTTC. This encodes CATSSGTYNEQFF.

This clone showed up just once. V usage is TRBV30 and J usage is TRBJ1-4; no clear D. This CDR3 spans 13 amino acids. Deletions cut 0 bases from V and 10 bases from J, with 12 bases between. Looked up from germline, CDR1 is GTSNPN and CDR2 is SVGIG (reference sequence). The CDR3 sequence is CAWSVRRSVKLFF. CDR3 sequence (DNA): TGTGCCTGGAGTGTACGCAGGTCGGTAAAACTGTTTTTT.

The chain joins TRBV5-1 to TRBJ1-2; TRBD1 is a possible D gene (6 bases). V shed 4 bases and J shed 3 bases, with 16 bases lying between them. The V gene's germline CDR1 is SGHRS and CDR2 YFSETQ. The CDR3 is 15 amino acids. This chain's CDR3 is CASSLESGVDYGYTF. DNA of the CDR3: TGCGCCAGCAGCCTAGAATCAGGGGTAGACTATGGCTACACCTTC.

This clone appeared a single time. This chain joins TRBV5-4 and TRBJ1-1; the match to TRBD1 covers 7 bases. From germline, CDR1 is SGHNT and CDR2 YYREEE (reference sequence). The V and J ends lost 5 bases and 3 bases, in that order; junction bases with no gene match: 4. CDR3 length equals 13 residues. The CDR3 is CASSRDRHTEAFF. CDR3 DNA: TGTGCCAGCAGTAGGGACAGACACACTGAAGCTTTCTTT. Complete variable domain (other parts from reference TRBV5-4 and TRBJ1-1): ETGVTQSPTHLIKTRGQQVTLRCSSQSGHNTVSWYQQALGQGPQFIFQYYREEENGRGNFPPRFSGLQFPNYSSELNVNALELDDSALYLCASSRDRHTEAFFGQGTRLTVV.

The chain has TRBV5-1 and TRBJ2-3; D uncertain. The V end was cut by 4 bases, the J end by 4 bases, with 10 bases between. The germline V gene has CDR1 SGHRS and CDR2 YFSETQ. The CDR3 spans 13 residues. CDR3 DNA: TGCGCCAGCAGCCGAATGTCCTCAGATACGCAGTATTTT. This translates into CASSRMSSDTQYF.

The CDR3 reads CASSLGGADTEAFF. The CDR3 nucleotides are TGTGCCAGCAGCTTGGGTGGCGCGGACACTGAAGCTTTCTTT. J is TRBJ1-1 and V is TRBV13; D not certain. Germline-derived CDR1 and CDR2 are PRHDT and FYEKMQ (reference sequence). The CDR3 length is 14 residues. V was trimmed by 3 bases and J by 3 bases, leaving 11 bases between them.

The CDR3 here is CASRASSLANYGYTF. CDR3 DNA sequence: TGTGCCAGCAGGGCCTCCTCCCTAGCTAACTATGGCTACACCTTC. This rearrangement joins TRBV2 to TRBJ1-2; D is undetermined. This CDR3 comprises 15 residues. V lost 6 bases and J 0 bases, leaving 14 bases between the germline ends. Germline lookup yields CDR1 SNHLY and CDR2 FYNNEI.

In DNA form, the CDR3 reads TGTGCCAGCAGTTTAACCCCTCTACTAGCGGGGGGCCCTACGCAGTATTTT. Amino acids: CASSLTPLLAGGPTQYF. V and J are TRBV27 and TRBJ2-3, with 12 positions matching TRBD2. Germline CDR1 is MNHEY and CDR2 is SMNVEV (reference sequence). V lost 2 bases, J lost 8 bases, and 11 bases stayed unmatched. This CDR3 comprises 17 residues.

As for this clone: The same CDR3 can be traced to other DNA sequences in this sample. The chain links TRBV5-8 to TRBJ1-5; D uncertain. Trimming took 2 bases from V and 7 from J, leaving 7 bases between them. The CDR3 runs 12 residues. Germline values: CDR1 SGHTS, CDR2 YDEGEE. CDR3 in DNA: TGTGCCAGCAGCTTTTCATACCAGCCCCAGCATTTT. Encoded protein: CASSFSYQPQHF.

The chain links TRBV18 to TRBJ2-1; D not certain. V was trimmed by 2 bases and J by 5 bases, leaving 10 bases between them. The CDR3 has 14 amino acids. Germline CDR1 is KGHSH and CDR2 is LQKENI. The CDR3 reads CASSPGGIDNEQFF. DNA of the CDR3: TGTGCCAGCTCACCAGGCGGAATCGACAATGAGCAGTTCTTC.

This chain links TRBV9 with TRBJ2-3; 15 bases line up with TRBD2. The CDR3 runs 17 residues. Looked up from germline, CDR1 is SGDLS and CDR2 is YYNGEE. V was clipped by 3 bases and J by 3 bases; unmatched bases: 5. CDR3 coding DNA: TGTGCCAGCAGCGCAGGACTAGCGGGAGGGCGGACAGATACGCAGTATTTT. This sequence encodes CASSAGLAGGRTDTQYF.

The gene calls are TRBV30 and TRBJ1-1; a weak D match, TRBD1 (5 bases). From germline, CDR1 is GTSNPN and CDR2 SVGIG (reference sequence). The ends were cut back, 2 bases at V and 1 base at J, with 11 bases in the middle. This CDR3 is 14 amino acids long. As DNA, the CDR3 is TGTGCCTGGAGTCCCGGGGGAGGGAACACTGAAGCTTTCTTT. Its translation: CAWSPGGGNTEAFF.

The chain couples TRBV5-1 to TRBJ1-6; possibly TRBD1 for D (5 bases). Trimming shortened V by 4 bases and J by 0 bases, and 11 bases separated the two germline ends. There are 16 residues in the CDR3. In germline, CDR1 is SGHRS, CDR2 YFSETQ. CDR3 DNA: TGCGCCAGCAGCCAGGGACGGAGCTCCTATAATTCACCCCTCCACTTT. Its protein product is CASSQGRSSYNSPLHF.

The chain recombines TRBV2 with TRBJ2-2; D gene ambiguous. Germline V gene lookup returns CDR1 SNHLY and CDR2 FYNNEI. This CDR3 region has 12 residues. Trimming removed 8 bases at V and 6 bases at J, with 10 bases between. CDR3 sequence: CASGIDAGELFF. The CDR3 DNA reads TGTGCCAGCGGGATAGATGCCGGGGAGCTGTTTTTT.

J is TRBJ2-7 and V is TRBV6-1, with 8 bases lining up with TRBD1. The ends lost 4 bases at V and 1 base at J; junction bases unmatched: 3. Germline assignment: CDR1 MNHNS and CDR2 SASEGT. There are 14 residues in the CDR3. CDR3 nucleotides: TGTGCCAGCAGTGTGGACAGGGCTTCCTACGAGCAGTACTTC. This gives the protein CASSVDRASYEQYF.

This chain joins TRBV30 and TRBJ1-6; tentatively, D is TRBD1 (5 bases). The germline V and J ends were trimmed by 2 bases and 5 bases, with 10 bases remaining between them. Germline V gene data show CDR1 as GTSNPN and CDR2 as SVGIG (reference sequence). This CDR3 spans 14 amino acids. The CDR3 sequence is CAWSLTVNNSPLHF. Written as DNA, the CDR3 is TGTGCCTGGAGTTTGACAGTGAATAATTCACCCCTCCACTTT.

The V and J genes are TRBV2 and TRBJ1-6; 7 bases line up with TRBD1. Germline-derived CDR1 and CDR2 are SNHLY and FYNNEI. The CDR3 totals 17 residues. V lost 7 bases, J lost 4 bases, and 13 bases stayed unmatched. The CDR3 DNA reads as TGTGCCAGCACTGGGGTCATCAAGGGGGCTTATAATTCACCCCTCCACTTT. Translation gives CASTGVIKGAYNSPLHF.

The chain recombines TRBV5-1 with TRBJ2-7; D call uncertain. Germline assignment: CDR1 SGHRS and CDR2 YFSETQ. There are 14 residues in the CDR3. V was shortened by 0 bases and J by 4 bases, with 11 bases between the two germline ends. The CDR3 reads CASSLDSLVYEQYF. CDR3 nucleotides: TGCGCCAGCAGCTTGGACAGCTTAGTATACGAGCAGTACTTC.

V is TRBV5-1 and J is TRBJ1-5; tentatively, D is TRBD1 (6 bases). Looked up from germline, CDR1 is SGHRS and CDR2 is YFSETQ. V was trimmed by 5 bases and J by 6 bases, leaving 9 bases between them. The CDR3 is 12 residues long. The CDR3 sequence: CASSGTLQPQHF. As DNA, the CDR3 is TGCGCCAGCAGTGGGACACTTCAGCCCCAGCATTTT.